This entry lists 26 T cell receptor beta chains sequenced from one sample in a study of blood T cell repertoires in COVID-19. Data came from immunoSEQ multiplex PCR; TCRdb stores just in-frame clones and leaves some out. Of 200,000 to 250,000 clones detected, 80% to 85% appear once; the ten largest clones hold approximately 9%. Input material: PBMCs or T cells enriched from blood (not recorded which). The receptors come from a woman aged 45-65 years with acute COVID-19.

This clone was detected only a few times. The chain employs TRBV7-8 and TRBJ2-2, with 11 bases identical to TRBD2. Germline CDR1 is SGHVS and CDR2 is FQNEAQ. The CDR3 sequence is 16 residues long. V dropped 4 bases and J dropped 6; count of bases not matched to a gene: 7. The CDR3 protein is CASSSQLAGEPGELFF. The DNA for the CDR3 is TGTGCCAGCAGCTCCCAACTAGCGGGGGAACCCGGGGAGCTGTTTTTT.

J is TRBJ1-5 and V is TRBV6-2 or TRBV6-3; weak D call: TRBD1 (5 bases). V was shortened by 5 bases and J by 7 bases, with 21 bases between the two germline ends. The CDR3 totals 16 residues. Germline lookup yields CDR1 MNHEY and CDR2 SVGEGT. CDR3 coding DNA: TGTGCCAGCAGTGGAACCTCGACAGTTGGGGCCCAGCCCCAGCATTTT. The encoded protein is CASSGTSTVGAQPQHF.

This chain links TRBV28 with TRBJ1-5, with TRBD1 as a possible D gene (6 bases). Germline V gene sequence: CDR1 MDHEN, CDR2 SYDVKM. Trimming took off 7 bases at V and 3 bases at J, with 13 bases between the two ends. The CDR3 extends over 14 amino acids. DNA for the CDR3: TGTGCCAGCATTAACAGGGTGCCCAATCAGCCCCAGCATTTT. Translation: CASINRVPNQPQHF.

This chain links TRBV6-5 with TRBJ2-7, with 8 nucleotides matching TRBD1. This CDR3 is built from 14 residues. Germline CDR1 MNHEY, CDR2 SVGAGI. V dropped 6 bases and J dropped 5; count of bases not matched to a gene: 9. The CDR3 protein is CASRRTGRADEQYF. CDR3 nucleotide sequence: TGTGCCAGCAGGAGGACAGGGCGAGCCGACGAGCAGTACTTC.

The rearrangement joins TRBV9 to TRBJ2-1; D ambiguous. The germline V gene has CDR1 SGDLS and CDR2 YYNGEE. The CDR3 is 14 amino acids. The V end was cut by 4 bases, the J end by 9 bases, with 17 bases between. CDR3 sequence (DNA): TGTGCCAGCAGCCCCCAGATGAAAGTTTCTGAGCAGTTCTTC. Translated, it gives CASSPQMKVSEQFF. Supplemented by reference TRBV9 and TRBJ2-1, the full variable domain reads DSGVTQTPKHLITATGQRVTLRCSPRSGDLSVYWYQQSLDQGLQFLIQYYNGEERAKGNILERFSAQQFPDLHSELNLSSLELGDSALYFCASSPQMKVSEQFFGPGTRLTVL.

The gene calls are TRBV7-9 and TRBJ2-1, with 9 nucleotides matching TRBD2. V dropped 5 bases and J dropped 0; count of bases not matched to a gene: 8. From germline, CDR1 is SEHNR and CDR2 FQNEAQ (reference sequence). This CDR3 region has 17 residues. CDR3 amino acids: CASSVGSGSPSYNEQFF. In DNA form, the CDR3 reads TGTGCCAGCAGCGTAGGTAGCGGGAGCCCCTCCTACAATGAGCAGTTCTTC.

This clone was detected a few times. This sequence joins TRBV28 and TRBJ2-3, with 12 bases aligning to TRBD2. Germline CDR1 MDHEN, CDR2 SYDVKM. V trimming: 3 bases; J trimming: 4 bases; junction bases outside the gene matches: 2. This CDR3 has 15 residues. DNA for the CDR3: TGTGCCAGCAGTTTGCCTAGCGGGGGGGCAGATACGCAGTATTTT. This translates into CASSLPSGGADTQYF.

This chain links TRBV20-1 with TRBJ1-5; 7 bases fit TRBD1. Unmatched junction bases numbered 15, after V lost 3 bases and J lost 7 bases. Looked up from germline, CDR1 is DFQATT and CDR2 is SNEGSKA (reference sequence). CDR3 length: 16 residues. CDR3 in amino acids: CSASPPRKLGGQPQHF. The CDR3 nucleotides read TGCAGTGCTAGTCCACCTCGGAAGCTAGGGGGCCAGCCCCAGCATTTT.

This clone occurred a few times. The chain couples TRBV5-1 to TRBJ1-4; D possibly corresponds to TRBD1 (6 bases). Germline CDR1 reads SGHRS; CDR2 reads YFSETQ. V was pared by 5 bases and J by 3 bases, with 14 bases between. CDR3 length: 15 amino acids. The DNA for the CDR3 is TGCGCCAGCAGGGAACAGGGTGGGCCTAATGAAAAACTGTTTTTT. Its protein product is CASREQGGPNEKLFF.

The J gene is TRBJ1-1, the V gene TRBV30, with a tentative D call TRBD1 (5 bases). CDR3 size: 12 residues. V lost 4 bases and J 0 bases, leaving 6 bases between the germline ends. Germline V lookup: CDR1 GTSNPN, CDR2 SVGIG (reference sequence). The DNA of the CDR3 is TGTGCCTGGACGGGGGTGAACACTGAAGCTTTCTTT. This encodes CAWTGVNTEAFF.

V is TRBV7-9 and J is TRBJ1-1, with D possibly being TRBD1 (5 bases). Per germline, CDR1 SEHNR and CDR2 FQNEAQ (reference sequence). V dropped 1 base and J dropped 5 bases, with 14 bases sitting between them. The CDR3 sequence is 15 residues long. CDR3 nucleotide sequence: TGTGCCAGCAGCTTAGTATTAGTAGCAGGGACTGAAGCTTTCTTT. This translates into CASSLVLVAGTEAFF.

This sequence joins TRBV29-1 and TRBJ2-3; 7 bases match TRBD1. The CDR3 loop spans 14 amino acids. The V segment lost 8 bases and the J segment 1 base; nucleotides outside the gene matches: 9. Looked up from germline, CDR1 is SQVTM and CDR2 is ANQGSEA. The CDR3, as DNA: TGCAGCATCAAACAGGGGAGTGGCACAGATACGCAGTATTTT. This sequence encodes CSIKQGSGTDTQYF.

The genes are TRBV27 and TRBJ2-1; weak D call: TRBD2 (5 bases). The germline V gene encodes CDR1 MNHEY and CDR2 SMNVEV (reference sequence). V was clipped by 6 bases and J by 4 bases, with 19 bases between them. The CDR3 is 16 residues long. CDR3 sequence: CASSLLGGALYNEQFF. The CDR3 DNA sequence: TGTGCCAGCAGCCTCCTTGGAGGCGCCTTATACAATGAGCAGTTCTTC.

This clone was counted between two and nine times. The V gene is TRBV10-3, the J gene TRBJ2-7, with 8 bases aligning to TRBD2. CDR1 and CDR2 from the germline V gene are ENHRY and SYGVKD. Trimming cost V 7 bases and J 7 bases; bases outside gene matches: 9. The CDR3 totals 13 residues. The CDR3 region is CAITVAGSSEQYF. As DNA, the CDR3 is TGTGCCATCACGGTAGCGGGGAGCAGTGAGCAGTACTTC.

V usage is TRBV5-1 and J usage is TRBJ2-5, with 8 bases that match TRBD1. CDR3 length: 15 residues. The junction had 2 bases not matched to a gene; V was cut back by 0 bases and J by 1 base. The germline CDR1 and CDR2 sequences are SGHRS and YFSETQ. CDR3 protein: CASSLVGQAQETQYF. As DNA, the CDR3 is TGCGCCAGCAGCTTGGTGGGACAGGCCCAAGAGACCCAGTACTTC.

In this sample, this clone turned up many times. The rearrangement links TRBV6-1 to TRBJ1-1; the match to TRBD1 covers 7 bases. The CDR3 length is 17 residues. Germline V gene data show CDR1 as MNHNS and CDR2 as SASEGT. With V trimmed by 0 bases and J by 1 base, 8 bases remained unmatched. CDR3 nucleotide sequence: TGTGCCAGCAGTGAAGCCCTACAGGGGAAGAAGAACACTGAAGCTTTCTTT. This translates into CASSEALQGKKNTEAFF.

The genes are TRBV4-1 and TRBJ2-1, with D perhaps matching TRBD1 (6 bases). Germline V gene sequence: CDR1 MGHRA, CDR2 YSYEKL. The CDR3 contains 15 residues. Trimming stripped 4 bases from V and 8 bases from J, with 18 bases between. The CDR3 here is CASSPGSQTGDEQFF. CDR3 nucleotide sequence: TGCGCCAGCAGCCCTGGATCTCAGACAGGCGATGAGCAGTTCTTC.

This chain joins TRBV29-1 and TRBJ1-2; 10 bases fit TRBD1. CDR3 size: 17 residues. The trim removed 3 bases at V and 5 bases at J, leaving 15 bases unmatched. The germline V gene encodes CDR1 SQVTM and CDR2 ANQGSEA. The CDR3 sequence is CSVERSDRGTLDYGYTF. DNA for the CDR3: TGCAGCGTTGAGCGGTCGGACAGGGGGACCTTGGATTATGGCTACACCTTC.

Here the CDR3 DNA reads TGTGCCAGTAGTATGTCGGGCTCTGGGGCCAACGTCCTGACTTTC. It yields the protein CASSMSGSGANVLTF. The V gene is TRBV19, the J gene TRBJ2-6; no clear D gene. This CDR3 is 15 amino acids long. Germline CDR1 LNHDA, CDR2 SQIVND (reference sequence). Trimming left V 3 bases short and J 0 bases short, with 6 bases between.

This clone appeared once. The rearrangement joins TRBV20-1 to TRBJ1-1; perhaps TRBD1 as D (5 bases). Germline CDR1 DFQATT, CDR2 SNEGSKA (reference sequence). The CDR3 is made up of 11 amino acids. CDR3 in amino acids: CRSGANTEAFF. CDR3 bases: TGCAGGAGCGGGGCTAACACTGAAGCTTTCTTT.

The rearrangement links TRBV9 to TRBJ2-7; 7 bases align to TRBD2. CDR1 and CDR2 (germline): SGDLS, YYNGEE. The CDR3 contains 15 residues. Losses at the gene ends were 0 bases for V and 2 bases for J; bases not matched to a gene: 5. CDR3: CASSVGSGDAYEQYF. The CDR3 DNA sequence: TGTGCCAGCAGCGTAGGAAGCGGGGATGCCTACGAGCAGTACTTC.

J is TRBJ2-7 and V is TRBV27; 8 bases map to TRBD1. J was trimmed by 3 bases and V by 3 bases; bases with no gene match: 7. This CDR3 region has 15 residues. CDR1 MNHEY and CDR2 SMNVEV come from the germline V gene (reference sequence). Here the CDR3 reads CASSFGQGWNYEQYF. CDR3 in DNA: TGTGCCAGCAGTTTCGGACAGGGCTGGAACTACGAGCAGTACTTC.

V and J are TRBV19 and TRBJ1-1; unclear D gene. V was cut by 0 bases and J by 7 bases, with 9 bases left in between. This CDR3 contains 13 residues. Germline CDR1 reads LNHDA; CDR2 reads SQIVND (reference sequence). The CDR3 sequence: CASSIDPAVEAFF. The CDR3, as DNA: TGTGCCAGTAGTATAGACCCGGCGGTTGAAGCTTTCTTT.

The CDR3 region is CASSLAGGNTEAFF. In nucleotides, the CDR3 is TGTGCCAGCAGCTTGGCAGGGGGAAACACTGAAGCTTTCTTT. The chain combines TRBV5-6 with TRBJ1-1; 7 bases map to TRBD1. This CDR3 is 14 amino acids long. Unmatched junction bases numbered 1, after V lost 0 bases and J lost 2 bases. The germline gives CDR1 SGHDT, CDR2 YYEEEE.

This chain joins TRBV27 and TRBJ2-1, with a possible D match to TRBD2 (6 bases). Germline lookup yields CDR1 MNHEY and CDR2 SMNVEV (reference sequence). The CDR3 covers 16 residues. Trimming took 2 bases from V and 0 from J, leaving 11 bases between them. The CDR3 reads CASSLNRESSYNEQFF. DNA for the CDR3: TGTGCCAGCAGTTTAAATCGGGAGAGCTCCTACAATGAGCAGTTCTTC.

The J gene is TRBJ2-5, the V gene TRBV7-2; 8 bases map to TRBD2. Germline lookup yields CDR1 SGHTA and CDR2 FQGNSA. Trimming took 1 base from V and 4 from J; bases not matched to a gene: 5. The CDR3 contains 15 residues. The DNA of the CDR3 is TGTGCCAGCAGCTTAGTAGGAGCGGGGGCAGAGACCCAGTACTTC. Its protein is CASSLVGAGAETQYF.